This TCR beta chain is drawn from a study of T cell changes during pregnancy in multiple sclerosis. A single count supports this clone. Germline CDR1 and CDR2: MNHEY and SVGAGI. V lost 6 bases and J lost 4, with 16 bases in between. This CDR3 spans 15 amino acids. The method was immunoSEQ multiplex PCR; TCRdb's version includes in-frame clones alone and lacks a portion of them. This table has approximately 70,000 clones, approximately 95% appearing once. The rearrangement links TRBV6-5 to TRBJ2-1; weak D call: TRBD2 (6 bases). Sequences were derived from CD4+ T cells from peripheral blood mononuclear cells, sampled after pregnancy. This clonotype originated in a female donor with multiple sclerosis, enrolled in a pregnancy study. The CDR3 sequence is CASRRAGLGYNEQFF. As DNA, the CDR3 is TGTGCCAGCAGAAGAGCGGGCTTGGGGTACAATGAGCAGTTCTTC.